This T cell receptor beta chain comes out of a study of technical replicates of blood from a few donors. The germline V gene encodes CDR1 SGHDN and CDR2 FVKESK. There are 16 residues in the CDR3. Trimming stripped 4 bases from V and 5 bases from J, with 17 bases between. Assay: immunoSEQ multiplex PCR; the TCRdb copy retains only in-frame clones and omits some. The table shows about 97,000 clones, with about 96% occurring only once. This chain links TRBV14 with TRBJ1-4; D is undetermined. The sample taken for sequencing was T cells isolated from PBMCs. This TCR derives from a human donor in good health. CDR3 loop: CASSRRGRSSNEKLFF. For the CDR3, the DNA is TGTGCCAGCAGCCGCCGGGGTCGGTCATCAAATGAAAAACTGTTTTTT.